Sequencing of this T cell receptor (beta chain) was carried out in a study of Ad26.COV2.S vaccination and SARS-CoV-2 variants. The table came from immunoSEQ multiplex PCR; TCRdb's copy has only in-frame clones and leaves some out. The sample has 85,000 to 120,000 clones, 80% seen once. Overall study results and limits: Vaccinees displayed broader spike-specific TCR repertoires than placebo recipients. Breadth measured for non-spike TCRs was similar across vaccine and placebo recipients. Analyses that measured TCR breadth and depth may have underestimated total T cell responses.

About this clone itself: Its antigen is not known.

This material consisted of peripheral blood, taken after recovery from COVID-19. This TCR was recovered from a human donor who had recovered from COVID-19.

CDR3 sequence: CASSYSASGAYEQYF. The CDR3, as DNA: TGTGCCAGCAGTTACTCGGCTAGCGGGGCCTACGAGCAGTACTTC. The chain recombines TRBV6-5 with TRBJ2-7, with 9 bases identical to TRBD2. The ends lost 0 bases at V and 2 bases at J; junction bases unmatched: 2. The germline CDR1 and CDR2 sequences are MNHEY and SVGAGI. The CDR3 is 15 residues long.